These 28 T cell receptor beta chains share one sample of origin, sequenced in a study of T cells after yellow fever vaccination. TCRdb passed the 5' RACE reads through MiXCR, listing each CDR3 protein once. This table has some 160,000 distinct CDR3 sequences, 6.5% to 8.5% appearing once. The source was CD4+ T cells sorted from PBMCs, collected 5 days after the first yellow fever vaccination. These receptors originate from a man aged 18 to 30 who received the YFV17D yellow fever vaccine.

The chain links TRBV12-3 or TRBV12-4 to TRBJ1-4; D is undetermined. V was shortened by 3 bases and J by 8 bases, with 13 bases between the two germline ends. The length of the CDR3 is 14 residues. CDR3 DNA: TGTGCCAGCAGTTTTAGGGCAGTCGGGGAAAAACTGTTTTTT. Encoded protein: CASSFRAVGEKLFF.

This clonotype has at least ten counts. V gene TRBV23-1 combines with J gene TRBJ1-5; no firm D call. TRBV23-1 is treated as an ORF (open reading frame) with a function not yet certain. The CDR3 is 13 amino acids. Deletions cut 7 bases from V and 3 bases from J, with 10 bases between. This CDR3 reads CASNYRPNQPQHF. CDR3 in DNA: TGCGCCAGCAATTATCGACCCAATCAGCCCCAGCATTTT.

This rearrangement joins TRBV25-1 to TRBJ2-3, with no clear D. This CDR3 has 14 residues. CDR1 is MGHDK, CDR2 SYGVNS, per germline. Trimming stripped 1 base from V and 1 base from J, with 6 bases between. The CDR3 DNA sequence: TGTGCCAGCAGTGAATTCCGCCGCACAGATACGCAGTATTTT. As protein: CASSEFRRTDTQYF.

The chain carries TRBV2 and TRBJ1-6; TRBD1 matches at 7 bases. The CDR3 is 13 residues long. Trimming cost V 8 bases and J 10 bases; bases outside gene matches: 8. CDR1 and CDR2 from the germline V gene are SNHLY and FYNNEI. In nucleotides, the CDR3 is TGTGCCAGCCGACAGGGAAGGGACTCACCCCTCCACTTT. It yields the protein CASRQGRDSPLHF.

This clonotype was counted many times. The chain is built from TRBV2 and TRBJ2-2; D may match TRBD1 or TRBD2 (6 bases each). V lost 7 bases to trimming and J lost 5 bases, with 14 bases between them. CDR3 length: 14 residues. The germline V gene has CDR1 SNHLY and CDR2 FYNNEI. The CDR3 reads CASIGTGRTGELFF. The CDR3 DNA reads TGTGCCAGCATCGGAACAGGGAGGACCGGGGAGCTGTTTTTT.

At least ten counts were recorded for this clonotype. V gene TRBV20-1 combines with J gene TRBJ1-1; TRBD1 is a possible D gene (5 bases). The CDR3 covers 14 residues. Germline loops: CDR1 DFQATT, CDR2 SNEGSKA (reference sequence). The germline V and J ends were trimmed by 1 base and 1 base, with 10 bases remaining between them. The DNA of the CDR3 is TGCAGTGCTAGAGGGGGCCTCGGGAACACTGAAGCTTTCTTT. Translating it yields CSARGGLGNTEAFF.

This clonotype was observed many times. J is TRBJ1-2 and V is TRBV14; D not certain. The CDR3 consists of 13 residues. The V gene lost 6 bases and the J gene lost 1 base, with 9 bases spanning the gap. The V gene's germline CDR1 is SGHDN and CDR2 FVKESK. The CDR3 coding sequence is TGTGCCAGCAGTGTGGGCCTTAACTATGGCTACACCTTC. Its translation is CASSVGLNYGYTF.

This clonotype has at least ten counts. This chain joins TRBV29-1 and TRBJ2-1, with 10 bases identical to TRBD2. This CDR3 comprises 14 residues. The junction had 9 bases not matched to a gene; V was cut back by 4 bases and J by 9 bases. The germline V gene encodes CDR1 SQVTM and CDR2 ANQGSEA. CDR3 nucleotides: TGCAGCGTTGCACCGGGACTAGCGTTGGGTGAGCAGTTCTTC. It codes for CSVAPGLALGEQFF.

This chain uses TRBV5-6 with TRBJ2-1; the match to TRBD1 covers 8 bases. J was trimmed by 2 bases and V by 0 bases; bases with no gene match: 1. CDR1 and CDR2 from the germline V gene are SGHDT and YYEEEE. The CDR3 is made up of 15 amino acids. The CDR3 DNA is TGTGCCAGCAGCTTGGGCAGGGGGCCCTACAATGAGCAGTTCTTC. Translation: CASSLGRGPYNEQFF. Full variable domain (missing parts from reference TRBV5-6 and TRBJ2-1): DAGVTQSPTHLIKTRGQQVTLRCSPKSGHDTVSWYQQALGQGPQFIFQYYEEEERQRGNFPDRFSGHQFPNYSSELNVNALLLGDSALYLCASSLGRGPYNEQFFGPGTRLTVL.

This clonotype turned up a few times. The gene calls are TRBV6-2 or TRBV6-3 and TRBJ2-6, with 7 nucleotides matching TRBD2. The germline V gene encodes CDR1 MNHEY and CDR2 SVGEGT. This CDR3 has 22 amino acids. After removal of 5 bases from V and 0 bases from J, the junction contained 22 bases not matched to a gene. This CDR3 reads CASSPPRRRGIPILSGANVLTF. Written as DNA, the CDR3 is TGTGCCAGCAGTCCTCCTCGCCGGCGGGGGATCCCCATCCTCTCTGGGGCCAACGTCCTGACTTTC.

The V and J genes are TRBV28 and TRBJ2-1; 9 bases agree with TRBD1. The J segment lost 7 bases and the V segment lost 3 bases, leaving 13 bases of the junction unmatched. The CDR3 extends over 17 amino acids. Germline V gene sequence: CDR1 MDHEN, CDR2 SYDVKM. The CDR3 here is CASSFEQGAGVWNEQFF. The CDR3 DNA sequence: TGTGCCAGCAGTTTCGAACAGGGGGCGGGGGTTTGGAATGAGCAGTTCTTC.

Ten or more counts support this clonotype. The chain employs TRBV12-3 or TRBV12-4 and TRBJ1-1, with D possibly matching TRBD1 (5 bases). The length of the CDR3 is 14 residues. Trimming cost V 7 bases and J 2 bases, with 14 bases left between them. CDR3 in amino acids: CASKEQGFNTEAFF. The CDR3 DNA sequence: TGTGCCAGCAAGGAGCAGGGTTTCAACACTGAAGCTTTCTTT.

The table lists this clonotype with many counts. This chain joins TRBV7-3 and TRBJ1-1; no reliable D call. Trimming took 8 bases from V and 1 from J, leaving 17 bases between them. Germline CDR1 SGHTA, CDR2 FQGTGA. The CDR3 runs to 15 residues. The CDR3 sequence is CASSPRPGPNTEAFF. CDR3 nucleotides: TGTGCCAGCTCCCCCCGGCCAGGACCGAACACTGAAGCTTTCTTT.

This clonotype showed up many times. The CDR3 loop reads CASSPPGSYNEQFF. Written as DNA, the CDR3 is TGTGCCAGCTCACCACCAGGCTCCTACAATGAGCAGTTCTTC. J is TRBJ2-1 and V is TRBV18, with unresolved D. The CDR3 is made up of 14 amino acids. The V end lost 0 bases, the J end lost 0 bases, and 3 bases lay between the germline ends. CDR1 and CDR2 from the germline V gene are KGHSH and LQKENI.

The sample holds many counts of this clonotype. The CDR3 nucleotides read TGTGCCAGCAGTTTAAGTTGGTTCATAGATACGCAGTATTTT. Translation gives CASSLSWFIDTQYF. This rearrangement joins TRBV12-3 or TRBV12-4 to TRBJ2-3; D remains ambiguous. This CDR3 has 14 amino acids. V lost 2 bases and J 5 bases, leaving 11 bases between the germline ends.

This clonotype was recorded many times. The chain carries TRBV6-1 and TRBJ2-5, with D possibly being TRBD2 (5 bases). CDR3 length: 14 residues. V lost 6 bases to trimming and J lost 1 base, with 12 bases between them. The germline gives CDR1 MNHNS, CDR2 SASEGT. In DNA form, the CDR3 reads TGTGCCAGCAGAACTACTAGGCTCCAAGAGACCCAGTACTTC. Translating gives CASRTTRLQETQYF.

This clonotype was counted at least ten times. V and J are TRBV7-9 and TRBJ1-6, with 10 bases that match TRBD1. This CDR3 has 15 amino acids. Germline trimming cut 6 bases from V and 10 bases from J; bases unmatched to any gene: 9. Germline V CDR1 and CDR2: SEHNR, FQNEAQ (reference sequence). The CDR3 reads CASSRAGQGHSPLHF. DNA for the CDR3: TGTGCCAGCAGTAGGGCGGGACAGGGGCACTCACCCCTCCACTTT.

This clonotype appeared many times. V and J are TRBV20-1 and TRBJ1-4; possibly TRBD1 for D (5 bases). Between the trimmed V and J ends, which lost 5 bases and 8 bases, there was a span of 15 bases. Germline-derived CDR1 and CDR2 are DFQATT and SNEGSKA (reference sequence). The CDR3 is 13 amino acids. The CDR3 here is CSAERIQEEKLFF. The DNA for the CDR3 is TGCAGTGCTGAGCGGATACAGGAGGAAAAACTGTTTTTT.

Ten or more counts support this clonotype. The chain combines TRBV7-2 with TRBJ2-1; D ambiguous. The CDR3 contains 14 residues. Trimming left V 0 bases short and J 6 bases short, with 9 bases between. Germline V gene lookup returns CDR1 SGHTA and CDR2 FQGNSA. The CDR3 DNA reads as TGTGCCAGCAGCTTAGCGAACGGCCTCAATGAGCAGTTCTTC. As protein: CASSLANGLNEQFF.

CDR3: CSAPNWVNTEAFF. For the CDR3, the DNA is TGCAGTGCTCCAAACTGGGTGAACACTGAAGCTTTCTTT. V usage is TRBV20-1 and J usage is TRBJ1-1; unclear D gene. The germline gives CDR1 DFQATT, CDR2 SNEGSKA (reference sequence). The CDR3 extends over 13 amino acids. With 5 bases removed from V and 0 bases from J, the gap between germline ends came to 10 bases.

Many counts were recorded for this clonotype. The CDR3 nucleotides are TGCGCCAGCAGGATTCGGGTGCGGGGGGGGTCCTACAATGAGCAGTTCTTC. This encodes CASRIRVRGGSYNEQFF. The chain uses TRBV5-1 and TRBJ2-1; 9 nucleotides line up with TRBD2. CDR3 length: 17 amino acids. The germline V gene encodes CDR1 SGHRS and CDR2 YFSETQ. Unmatched junction bases numbered 10, after V lost 5 bases and J lost 1 base.

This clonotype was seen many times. The CDR3 nucleotides are TGTGCCAGCAGTGATCAGGGCGGGGAGACCCAGTACTTC. Protein: CASSDQGGETQYF. This rearrangement joins TRBV6-4 to TRBJ2-5; D possibly uses TRBD1 or TRBD2 (5 bases each). This CDR3 contains 13 residues. In germline, CDR1 is MRHNA, CDR2 SNTAGT. V shed 3 bases and J shed 5 bases, with 10 bases lying between them.

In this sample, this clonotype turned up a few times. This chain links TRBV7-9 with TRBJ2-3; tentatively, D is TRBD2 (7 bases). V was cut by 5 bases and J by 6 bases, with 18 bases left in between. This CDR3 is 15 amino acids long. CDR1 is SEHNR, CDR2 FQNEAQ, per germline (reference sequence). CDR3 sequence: CASSQPTGGFDTQYF. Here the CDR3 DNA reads TGTGCCAGCAGCCAACCAACGGGGGGCTTTGATACGCAGTATTTT.

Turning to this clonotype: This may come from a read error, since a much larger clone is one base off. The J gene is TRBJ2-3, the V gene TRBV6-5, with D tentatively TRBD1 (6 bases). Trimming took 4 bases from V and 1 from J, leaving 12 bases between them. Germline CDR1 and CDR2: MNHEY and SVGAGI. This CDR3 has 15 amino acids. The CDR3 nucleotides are TGTGCCAGCAGTTCCCGGGACAAATGCACAGATACGCAGTATTTT. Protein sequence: CASSSRDKCTDTQYF.

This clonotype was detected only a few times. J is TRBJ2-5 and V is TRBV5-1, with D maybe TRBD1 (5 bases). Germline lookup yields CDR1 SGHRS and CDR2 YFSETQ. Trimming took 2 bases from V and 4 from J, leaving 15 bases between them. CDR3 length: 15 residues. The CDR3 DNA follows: TGCGCCAGCAGCTTTGGGGCCGTGGTTGGAGAGACCCAGTACTTC. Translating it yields CASSFGAVVGETQYF. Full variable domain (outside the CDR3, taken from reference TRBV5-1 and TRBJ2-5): KAGVTQTPRYLIKTRGQQVTLSCSPISGHRSVSWYQQTPGQGLQFLFEYFSETQRNKGNFPGRFSGRQFSNSRSEMNVSTLELGDSALYLCASSFGAVVGETQYFGPGTRLLVL.

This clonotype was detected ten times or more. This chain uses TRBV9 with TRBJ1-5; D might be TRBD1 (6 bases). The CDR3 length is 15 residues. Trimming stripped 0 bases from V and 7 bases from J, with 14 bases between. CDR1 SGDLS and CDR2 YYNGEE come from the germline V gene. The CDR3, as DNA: TGTGCCAGCAGCGTAGGGGGGGGGCAGGACCAGCCCCAGCATTTT. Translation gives CASSVGGGQDQPQHF. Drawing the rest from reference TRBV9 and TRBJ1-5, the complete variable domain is DSGVTQTPKHLITATGQRVTLRCSPRSGDLSVYWYQQSLDQGLQFLIQYYNGEERAKGNILERFSAQQFPDLHSELNLSSLELGDSALYFCASSVGGGQDQPQHFGDGTRLSIL.

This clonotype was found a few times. The CDR3 region is CASSSPATQHTDTQYF. CDR3 nucleotide sequence: TGTGCCAGCAGTTCTCCCGCTACCCAGCACACAGATACGCAGTATTTT. The chain employs TRBV12-3 or TRBV12-4 and TRBJ2-3; D is ambiguous. Trimming removed 4 bases from V and 2 bases from J, with 16 bases in between. CDR3 length equals 16 residues.

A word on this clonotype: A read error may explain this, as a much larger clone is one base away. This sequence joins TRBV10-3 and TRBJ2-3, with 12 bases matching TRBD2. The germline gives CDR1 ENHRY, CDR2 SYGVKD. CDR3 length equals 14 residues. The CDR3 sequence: CAIRTSGDADTHYF. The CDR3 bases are TGTGCCATCCGGACTAGCGGGGATGCAGATACGCACTATTTT.